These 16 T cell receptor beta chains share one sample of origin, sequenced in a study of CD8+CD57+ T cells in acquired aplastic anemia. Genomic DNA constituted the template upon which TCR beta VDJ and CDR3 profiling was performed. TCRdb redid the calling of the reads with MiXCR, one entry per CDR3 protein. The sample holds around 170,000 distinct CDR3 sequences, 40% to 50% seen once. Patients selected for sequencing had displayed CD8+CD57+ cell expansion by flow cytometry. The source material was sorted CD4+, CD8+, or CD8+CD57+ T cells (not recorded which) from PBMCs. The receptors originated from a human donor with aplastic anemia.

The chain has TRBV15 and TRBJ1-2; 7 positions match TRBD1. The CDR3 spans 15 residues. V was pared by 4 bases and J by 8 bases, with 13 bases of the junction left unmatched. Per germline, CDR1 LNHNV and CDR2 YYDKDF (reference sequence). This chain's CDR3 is CATSNLLDRVEGYTF. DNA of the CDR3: TGTGCCACCAGCAACCTCCTAGACAGGGTGGAAGGCTACACCTTC.

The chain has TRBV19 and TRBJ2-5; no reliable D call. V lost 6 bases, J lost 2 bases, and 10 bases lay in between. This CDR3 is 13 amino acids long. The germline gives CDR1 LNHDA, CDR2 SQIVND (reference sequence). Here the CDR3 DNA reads TGTGCCAGTAGATATCCCTCGCAAGAGACCCAGTACTTC. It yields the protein CASRYPSQETQYF.

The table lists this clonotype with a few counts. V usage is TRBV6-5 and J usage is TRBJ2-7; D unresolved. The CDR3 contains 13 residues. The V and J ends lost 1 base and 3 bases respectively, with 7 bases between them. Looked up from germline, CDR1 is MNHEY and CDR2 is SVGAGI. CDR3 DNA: TGTGCCAGCAGTTACTTGGCGATCTACGAGCAGTACTTC. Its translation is CASSYLAIYEQYF.

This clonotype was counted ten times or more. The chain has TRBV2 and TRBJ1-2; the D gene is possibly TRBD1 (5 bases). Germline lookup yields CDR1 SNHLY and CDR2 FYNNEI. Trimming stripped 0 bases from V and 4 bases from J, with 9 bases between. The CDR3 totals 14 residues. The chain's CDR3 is CASSEALTVYGYTF. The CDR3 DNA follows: TGTGCCAGCAGTGAAGCGCTGACAGTCTATGGCTACACCTTC. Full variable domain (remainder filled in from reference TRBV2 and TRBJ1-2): EPEVTQTPSHQVTQMGQEVILRCVPISNHLYFYWYRQILGQKVEFLVSFYNNEISEKSEIFDDQFSVERPDGSNFTLKIRSTKLEDSAMYFCASSEALTVYGYTFGSGTRLTVV.

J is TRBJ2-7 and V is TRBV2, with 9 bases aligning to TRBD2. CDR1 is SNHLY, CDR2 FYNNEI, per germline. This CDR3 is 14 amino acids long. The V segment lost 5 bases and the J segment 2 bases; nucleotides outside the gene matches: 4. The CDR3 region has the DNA TGTGCCAGCAGTCCGACTAGCGGCACCTACGAGCAGTACTTC. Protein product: CASSPTSGTYEQYF. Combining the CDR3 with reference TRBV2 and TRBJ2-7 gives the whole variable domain EPEVTQTPSHQVTQMGQEVILRCVPISNHLYFYWYRQILGQKVEFLVSFYNNEISEKSEIFDDQFSVERPDGSNFTLKIRSTKLEDSAMYFCASSPTSGTYEQYFGPGTRLTVT.

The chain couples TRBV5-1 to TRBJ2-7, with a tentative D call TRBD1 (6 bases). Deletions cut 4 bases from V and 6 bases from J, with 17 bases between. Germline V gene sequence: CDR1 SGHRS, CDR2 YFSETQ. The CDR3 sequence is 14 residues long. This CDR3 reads CASSLGQGIREQYF. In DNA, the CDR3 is TGCGCCAGCAGCCTGGGGCAGGGGATACGCGAGCAGTACTTC. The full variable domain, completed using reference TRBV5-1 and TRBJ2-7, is KAGVTQTPRYLIKTRGQQVTLSCSPISGHRSVSWYQQTPGQGLQFLFEYFSETQRNKGNFPGRFSGRQFSNSRSEMNVSTLELGDSALYLCASSLGQGIREQYFGPGTRLTVT.

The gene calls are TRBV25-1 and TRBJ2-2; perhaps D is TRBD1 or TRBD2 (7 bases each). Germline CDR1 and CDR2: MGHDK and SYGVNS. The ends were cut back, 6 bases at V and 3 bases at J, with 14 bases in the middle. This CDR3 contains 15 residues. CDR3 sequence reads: CASRRTGLDTGELFF. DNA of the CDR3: TGTGCCAGCAGAAGGACAGGACTAGACACCGGGGAGCTGTTTTTT.

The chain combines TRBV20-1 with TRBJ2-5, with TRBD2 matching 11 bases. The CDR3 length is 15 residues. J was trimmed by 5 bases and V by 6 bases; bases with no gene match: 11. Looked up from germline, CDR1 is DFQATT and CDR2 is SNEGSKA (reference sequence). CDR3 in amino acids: CSAPIAGGPEETQYF. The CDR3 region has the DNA TGCAGTGCCCCTATAGCGGGGGGGCCCGAGGAGACCCAGTACTTC.

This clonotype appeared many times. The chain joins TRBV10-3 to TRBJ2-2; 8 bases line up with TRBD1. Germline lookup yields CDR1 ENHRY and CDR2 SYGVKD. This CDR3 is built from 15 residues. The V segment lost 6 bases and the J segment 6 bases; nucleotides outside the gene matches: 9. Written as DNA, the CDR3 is TGTGCCATCAGGAAGACAGGGGAATCGGCCGGGGAGCTGTTTTTT. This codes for CAIRKTGESAGELFF.

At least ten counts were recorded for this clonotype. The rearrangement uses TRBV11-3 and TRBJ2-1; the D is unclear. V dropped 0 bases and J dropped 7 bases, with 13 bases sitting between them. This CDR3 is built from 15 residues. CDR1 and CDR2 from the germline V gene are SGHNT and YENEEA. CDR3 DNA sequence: TGTGCCAGCAGCTTAGATTATAACGGACCGAATGAGCAGTTCTTC. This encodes CASSLDYNGPNEQFF.

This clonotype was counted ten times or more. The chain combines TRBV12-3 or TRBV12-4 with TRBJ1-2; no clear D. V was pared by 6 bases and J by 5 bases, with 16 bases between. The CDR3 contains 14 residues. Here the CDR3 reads CASSPPGGRYGYTF. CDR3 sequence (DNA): TGTGCCAGCAGCCCACCAGGAGGGAGGTATGGCTACACCTTC.

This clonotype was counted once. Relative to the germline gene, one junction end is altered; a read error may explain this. CDR3 in DNA: TGTGCCTCCAGCAGAGATCAGGAAGGGGTGGGAGAGACCCAGTACTTC. Protein: CASSRDQEGVGETQYF. The chain couples TRBV15 to TRBJ2-5; D possibly corresponds to TRBD1 (5 bases). Germline V lookup: CDR1 LNHNV, CDR2 YYDKDF (reference sequence). This CDR3 spans 16 amino acids. The complete variable domain, with remaining parts taken from reference TRBV15 and TRBJ2-5, reads DAMVIQNPRYQVTQFGKPVTLSCSQTLNHNVMYWYQQKSSQAPKLLFHYYDKDFNNEADTPDNFQSRRPNTSFCFLDIRSPGLGDTAMYLCASSRDQEGVGETQYFGPGTRLLVL.

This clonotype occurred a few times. CDR3 sequence reads: CASSASGTDTQYF. The CDR3, as DNA: TGTGCCAGCAGTGCTAGCGGCACAGATACGCAGTATTTT. The gene calls are TRBV6-4 and TRBJ2-3; D is perhaps TRBD2 (6 bases). The V end lost 4 bases, the J end lost 1 base, and 6 bases lay between the germline ends. The germline V gene encodes CDR1 MRHNA and CDR2 SNTAGT. The CDR3 consists of 13 residues.

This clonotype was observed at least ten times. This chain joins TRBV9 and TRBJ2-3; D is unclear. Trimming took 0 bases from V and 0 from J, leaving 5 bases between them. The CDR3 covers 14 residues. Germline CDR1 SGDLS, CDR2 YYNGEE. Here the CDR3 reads CASSVVGSTDTQYF. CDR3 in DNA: TGTGCCAGCAGCGTAGTCGGGAGCACAGATACGCAGTATTTT.

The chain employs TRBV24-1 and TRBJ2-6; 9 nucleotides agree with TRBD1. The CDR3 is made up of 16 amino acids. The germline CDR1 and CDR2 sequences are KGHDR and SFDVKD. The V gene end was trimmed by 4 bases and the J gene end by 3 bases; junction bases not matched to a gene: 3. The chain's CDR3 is CATSDRTGDGANVLTF. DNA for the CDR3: TGTGCCACCAGTGACCGGACAGGGGATGGGGCCAACGTCCTGACTTTC.

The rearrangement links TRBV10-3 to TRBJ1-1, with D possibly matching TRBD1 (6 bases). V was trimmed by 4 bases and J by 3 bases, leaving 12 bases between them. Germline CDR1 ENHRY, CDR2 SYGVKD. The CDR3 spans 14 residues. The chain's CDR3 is CAISARGSDTEAFF. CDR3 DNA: TGTGCCATCAGTGCTAGGGGGTCTGACACTGAAGCTTTCTTT.